The rows below give T cell receptor beta chains drawn from one sample of a study of OX40 agonist ivuxolimab in advanced cancers. Profiling relied on immunoSEQ multiplex PCR, and the TCRdb table lists in-frame clones only, not all of them. The sample yields about 45,000 clones, around 90% seen once. The sample in question was CD4+ or CD8+ T cells sorted from blood, obtained in a trial of the OX40 agonist ivuxolimab. Source of these receptors: an adult with an advanced solid tumor such as melanoma, head and neck, liver or kidney cancer. Each CDR3 is given with its conserved first and last residue. Each record gives: J gene, V gene, D gene, clone size, CDR3 DNA, CDR3 protein. D genes are given only for firm matches. The listing skips clone size in some rows; elsewhere it reads once, few, many or a size class.

>TRBJ2-2|TRBV27|.|.
TGTGCCAGCAGTTTAGCTGGGTCGGCCGGGGAGCTGTTTTTT
CASSLAGSAGELFF
>TRBJ2-1|TRBV7-3|.|.
TGTGCCAGCAGCTTAGCCGGGGGCCTTTACAATGAGCAGTTCTTC
CASSLAGGLYNEQFF
>TRBJ1-1|TRBV20-1|.|.
TGCAGTGCTAGAGATGGGTGGCCAGCTTTCTTT
CSARDGWPAFF
>TRBJ2-7|TRBV9|TRBD1|.
TGTGCCAGCAGCGGACAGGGCGGGTACGAGCAGTACTTC
CASSGQGGYEQYF
>TRBJ2-7|TRBV29-1|TRBD2|.
TGCAGCGTTAAGACTAGCGAGTACGAGCAGTACTTC
CSVKTSEYEQYF
>TRBJ2-3|TRBV29-1|.|.
TGCAGCGTTGAAGGGGCCGGGGGGCGTAGCACAGATACGCAGTATTTT
CSVEGAGGRSTDTQYF
>TRBJ2-1|TRBV5-1|TRBD1|.
TGCGCCAGCAGTAGGACAGGGCCCGATGAGCAGTTCTTC
CASSRTGPDEQFF
>TRBJ2-1|TRBV28|TRBD1|.
TGTGCCAGCAGGGCAGGGGGCGATGAGCAGTTCTTC
CASRAGGDEQFF
>TRBJ1-4|TRBV7-9|.|.
TGTGCCAGCAGCCGAACAGAAGGGGATGAAAAACTGTTTTTT
CASSRTEGDEKLFF
>TRBJ1-2|TRBV10-1|.|.
TGCGCCAGCAGTGCGCGTCAGGCAGGGGATCCCGATGGCTACACCTTC
CASSARQAGDPDGYTF
>TRBJ1-1|TRBV2|.|once
TGTGCCCCCCCGGGGCGGCAGAACACTGAAGCTTTCTTT
CAPPGRQNTEAFF
>TRBJ1-6|TRBV19|.|.
TGTGCCAGTAGTGACAGGACCGGCTCCTATAATTCACCCCTCCACTTT
CASSDRTGSYNSPLHF
>TRBJ2-7|TRBV6-1|TRBD1|few
TGTGCCAGCAGTATTACCGGGACAGGGTTCGAGCAGTACTTC
CASSITGTGFEQYF
>TRBJ2-6|TRBV29-1|.|.
TGCAGCGTCCCAGAGTTCTCTGGGGCCAACGTCCTGACTTTC
CSVPEFSGANVLTF
>TRBJ2-1|TRBV19|.|.
TGTGCCAGTAGGAACCCTCCGGGGCTGCAGTTCTTC
CASRNPPGLQFF
>TRBJ2-7|TRBV28|TRBD1|once
TGTGCCAGCACGTTCAGGGGGCTCTACGAGCAGTACTTC
CASTFRGLYEQYF
>TRBJ2-3|TRBV29-1|.|.
TGCAGCGTCCTAAAGGTAGATACGCAGTATTTT
CSVLKVDTQYF
>TRBJ2-7|TRBV5-4|.|.
TGTGCCAGCAGCCAGTTGACTGCGATTACCACCGAGCAGTACTTC
CASSQLTAITTEQYF
>TRBJ1-3|TRBV28|TRBD1|.
TGTGCCAGCAGGAACCAGGGGGCTGGAAACACCATATATTTT
CASRNQGAGNTIYF
>TRBJ2-4|TRBV6-5|TRBD2|.
TGTGCCAGCAGTGAACTAGCGGCCAAAAACATTCAGTACTTC
CASSELAAKNIQYF
>TRBJ1-5|TRBV19|.|.
TGTGCCAGTAGTATCGTGGACGAAGATCAGCCCCAGCATTTT
CASSIVDEDQPQHF
>TRBJ2-1|TRBV19|.|once
TGTGCCAGTAACCGGGACATTTGGGATGAGCAGTTCTTC
CASNRDIWDEQFF
>TRBJ1-5|TRBV27|.|once
TGTGCCAGCAGTTTAAGGGGAGGCAATCAGCCCCAGCATTTT
CASSLRGGNQPQHF
>TRBJ2-7|TRBV4-1|.|.
TGCGCCAGCAGCATAAGCCGGGACGGTTCCTACGAGCAGTACTTC
CASSISRDGSYEQYF
>TRBJ2-7|TRBV21-1|.|.
TGTGCCAGCAGCCCCACCGCAATGGATCCCTTC
CASSPTAMDPF
>TRBJ1-1|TRBV28|.|.
TGTGCCAGCGCCCCGGGAGGACAGCACCCAATTTACACTGAAGCTTTCTTT
CASAPGGQHPIYTEAFF
>TRBJ2-3|TRBV9|.|.
TGTGCCAGCAGCCCCACTGGGTTGGCGGATACGCAGTATTTT
CASSPTGLADTQYF
>TRBJ2-1|TRBV13|TRBD2|.
TGTGCCAGCAGCGCGGGAGGAGGTTACAATGAGCAGTTCTTC
CASSAGGGYNEQFF
>TRBJ2-5|TRBV7-8|TRBD2|.
TGTGCCAGCAGCTTATCACTAGCGGGTCCCCTTGAGACCCAGTACTTC
CASSLSLAGPLETQYF
>TRBJ2-3|TRBV6-5|.|.
TGTGCCAGCAGAACGGGGGATACGCAGTATTTT
CASRTGDTQYF
>TRBJ2-7|TRBV27|.|.
TGTGCCAGCAGTTTAGGCGGGATAGGGTACGAGCAGTACTTC
CASSLGGIGYEQYF
>TRBJ1-2|TRBV7-2|.|.
TGTGCCAGCAGCTTAGTCGATGCGGGCGGATACTATGGCTACACCTTC
CASSLVDAGGYYGYTF
>TRBJ1-1|TRBV11-2|.|.
TGTGCCAGCAGCTTAACCCTAAGGGAACAGAACACTGAAGCTTTCTTT
CASSLTLREQNTEAFF
>TRBJ2-5|TRBV11-2|.|.
TGTGCCAGCAGCTTAGTGCACTCCCAAGAGACCCAGTACTTC
CASSLVHSQETQYF
>TRBJ1-1|TRBV19|.|.
TGTGCCAGTAGATCCCACGTAACTACTGAAGCTTTCTTT
CASRSHVTTEAFF
>TRBJ1-1|TRBV4-2|.|medium-sized
TGTGCCAGCAGCCAAGTGTCAGCTAACACTGAAGCTTTCTTT
CASSQVSANTEAFF
>TRBJ1-4|TRBV5-1|TRBD1|.
TGCGCCAGCAGCTTGACAGGGGAGGCAACTAATGAAAAACTGTTTTTT
CASSLTGEATNEKLFF
>TRBJ2-5|TRBV4-1|TRBD2|.
TGCGCCAGCAGCCAAGACTTGTTAGGACTAGCCGACCAAGAGACCCAGTACTTC
CASSQDLLGLADQETQYF
>TRBJ2-2|TRBV7-3|TRBD1|.
TGTGCCAGCAGCTTAGCAGGGGGCCCCGGGGAGCTGTTTTTT
CASSLAGGPGELFF
>TRBJ1-5|TRBV27|.|medium-sized
TGTGCCAGCAGTCCCCGGACTGCTTTTCCCCAGCATTTT
CASSPRTAFPQHF
>TRBJ2-7|TRBV6-1|TRBD2|once
TGTGCCAGCAGGGCTAGCGGGAGCTCCTACGAGCAGTACTTC
CASRASGSSYEQYF
>TRBJ2-2|TRBV5-1|.|.
TGCGCCAGCAGCCCCGTTCACACCGGGGAGCTGTTTTTT
CASSPVHTGELFF
>TRBJ2-7|TRBV5-4|TRBD1|.
TGTGCCAGCAGCTTAGGGGACAGGAACGAGCAGTACTTC
CASSLGDRNEQYF
>TRBJ1-4|TRBV7-8|.|.
TGTGCCAGCAGCTTAGGGAGGGGTGCAACTAATGAAAAACTGTTTTTT
CASSLGRGATNEKLFF
>TRBJ2-7|TRBV27|TRBD2|once
TGTGCCAGCAGTGCCTCTAGCGGAGTCTACGAGCAGTACTTC
CASSASSGVYEQYF
>TRBJ2-3|TRBV13|TRBD2|.
TGTGCCAGCAGCTTGGGACTAAGGACAGATACGCAGTATTTT
CASSLGLRTDTQYF
>TRBJ1-3|TRBV5-6|TRBD1|.
TGTGCCAGCAGCTCCATGACAGGGGATAGCTCTGGAAACACCATATATTTT
CASSSMTGDSSGNTIYF
>TRBJ1-6|TRBV5-1|.|.
TGCGCCAGCAGCTTGGAAGGGGCCGGGAATTCACCCCTCCACTTT
CASSLEGAGNSPLHF
>TRBJ2-7|TRBV11-2|.|.
TGTGCCAGCAGCTCCCCCGGGGCCTACGAGCAGTACTTC
CASSSPGAYEQYF
>TRBJ1-6|TRBV5-5|TRBD1|.
TGTGCCAGCAGCTTGGGACAGGGTGCGGCACCCCTCCACTTT
CASSLGQGAAPLHF
>TRBJ2-2|TRBV19|TRBD2|.
TGTGCCAGTAGTCTAGCGGGAGGTCCCGGGGAGCTGTTTTTT
CASSLAGGPGELFF
>TRBJ1-1|TRBV5-4|TRBD1|.
TGTGCCAGCAGCGGGGAAGGACAGGGGGCGTTCTTGAACACTGAAGCTTTCTTT
CASSGEGQGAFLNTEAFF
>TRBJ1-1|TRBV19|.|.
TGTGCCAGTAGCTCAAGGGGCACTGAAGCTTTCTTT
CASSSRGTEAFF
>TRBJ1-1|TRBV28|TRBD1|.
TGTGCCAGCAGTCTCGGGACAGTCCTCACTGAAGCTTTCTTT
CASSLGTVLTEAFF
>TRBJ2-7|TRBV6-5|.|.
TGTGCCAGCAGTTGGGAGGGGGGAGGGTACGAGCAGTACTTC
CASSWEGGGYEQYF
>TRBJ2-1|TRBV11-2|.|once
TGTGCCAGCAGCCTAGAGACCCGGTACAATGAGCAGTTCTTC
CASSLETRYNEQFF
>TRBJ2-2|TRBV11-3|TRBD2|few
TGTGCCAGCCCTTCCGGGAGCGGGGGCAACGGGGAGCTGTTTTTT
CASPSGSGGNGELFF